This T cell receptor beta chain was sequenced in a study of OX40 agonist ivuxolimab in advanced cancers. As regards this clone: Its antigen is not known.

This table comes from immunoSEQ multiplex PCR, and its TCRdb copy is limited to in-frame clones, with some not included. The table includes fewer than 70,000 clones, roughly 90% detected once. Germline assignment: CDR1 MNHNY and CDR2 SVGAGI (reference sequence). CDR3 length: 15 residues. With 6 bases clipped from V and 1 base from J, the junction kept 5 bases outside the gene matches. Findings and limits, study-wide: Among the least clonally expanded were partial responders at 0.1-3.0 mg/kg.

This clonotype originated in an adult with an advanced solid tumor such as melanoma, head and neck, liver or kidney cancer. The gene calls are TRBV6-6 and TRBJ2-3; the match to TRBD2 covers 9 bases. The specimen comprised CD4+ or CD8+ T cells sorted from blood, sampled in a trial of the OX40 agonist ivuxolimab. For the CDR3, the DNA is TGTGCCAGCAGGGGGGGACTAGCTCGCACAGATACGCAGTATTTT. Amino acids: CASRGGLARTDTQYF.